This T cell receptor beta chain came from a study of OX40 agonist ivuxolimab in advanced cancers. Study at large: Ivuxolimab was administered intravenously to patients at 0.01 to 10 mg/kg every 2 weeks. Study outcomes and limitations: At 0.1 to 3.0 mg/kg and by week 6, clonal expansion occurred in CD4+ and CD8+ blood T cells. Low clonal expansion, among the lowest seen, marked partial responders at 0.1-3.0 mg/kg. Expanded clones tended on average to be more numerous among CD8+ T cells than CD4+.

Here immunoSEQ multiplex PCR was the method, and the copy in TCRdb shows in-frame clones only, minus some. The repertoire includes 75,000 to 100,000 clones, more than 80% of them detected once, and roughly 5% sits in the top ten. In germline, CDR1 is SGHRS, CDR2 YFSETQ. Trimming removed 1 base from V and 6 bases from J; junction bases left unmatched: 9. The length of the CDR3 is 15 residues. This clone appeared once. Its antigen is still unknown. This receptor was identified in an adult with an advanced solid tumor such as melanoma, head and neck, liver or kidney cancer. The sample in question was CD4+ or CD8+ T cells sorted from blood, obtained in a trial of the OX40 agonist ivuxolimab. The gene calls are TRBV5-1 and TRBJ1-2; 7 bases match TRBD1. The CDR3 spells CASSLMRQGVDGYTF. CDR3 nucleotides: TGCGCCAGCAGCTTGATGCGACAGGGCGTGGATGGCTACACCTTC.